The 10 T cell receptor beta chains given below trace back to one sample, sequenced in a study of blood T cell repertoires in COVID-19. Here immunoSEQ multiplex PCR was the method, and the copy in TCRdb shows in-frame clones only, minus some. The profile covers 110,000 to 150,000 clones, with approximately 91% appearing a single time and about 2% taken by the ten largest. Sequencing was carried out using peripheral blood. The receptor source for this set is a man between 65 and 79 years old with acute or convalescent COVID-19.

The genes are TRBV19 and TRBJ1-5, with TRBD1 identical over 11 bases. The CDR3 extends over 14 amino acids. Looked up from germline, CDR1 is LNHDA and CDR2 is SQIVND (reference sequence). Losses at the gene ends were 4 bases for V and 7 bases for J; bases not matched to a gene: 3. The CDR3 sequence is CASSRGQGGQPQHF. The CDR3 nucleotides read TGTGCCAGTAGTAGGGGACAGGGGGGACAGCCCCAGCATTTT.

This clone was counted between two and nine times. The gene calls are TRBV28 and TRBJ1-5, with TRBD1 as a possible D gene (6 bases). V was clipped by 6 bases and J by 1 base, with 16 bases between them. This CDR3 has 16 residues. Germline V lookup: CDR1 MDHEN, CDR2 SYDVKM. As DNA, the CDR3 is TGTGCCAGCAGACATGCGTACCAGGGGAGCAATCAGCCCCAGCATTTT. This codes for CASRHAYQGSNQPQHF. The variable domain in full, completed from reference TRBV28 and TRBJ1-5, reads DVKVTQSSRYLVKRTGEKVFLECVQDMDHENMFWYRQDPGLGLRLIYFSYDVKMKEKGDIPEGYSVSREKKERFSLILESASTNQTSMYLCASRHAYQGSNQPQHFGDGTRLSIL.

The chain uses TRBV14 and TRBJ2-1; TRBD2 matches at 12 bases. V gave up 3 bases and J gave up 2 bases; unmatched junction bases: 2. The CDR3 has 16 amino acids. Looked up from germline, CDR1 is SGHDN and CDR2 is FVKESK. The CDR3: CASSQGTSGPYNEQFF. CDR3 nucleotides: TGTGCCAGCAGCCAGGGGACTAGCGGGCCCTACAATGAGCAGTTCTTC.

The rearrangement uses TRBV10-3 and TRBJ1-1; the D gene is possibly TRBD1 (5 bases). Trimming stripped 2 bases from V and 3 bases from J, with 7 bases between. Germline V gives CDR1 ENHRY, CDR2 SYGVKD. The CDR3 consists of 13 residues. The DNA of the CDR3 is TGTGCCATCAGTGAGCAGGGCTACACTGAAGCTTTCTTT. This translates into CAISEQGYTEAFF.

The V call is TRBV4-1, the J call TRBJ1-2; TRBD1 matches at 7 bases. The V gene end was trimmed by 5 bases and the J gene end by 6 bases; junction bases not matched to a gene: 9. Germline values: CDR1 MGHRA, CDR2 YSYEKL. The length of the CDR3 is 14 residues. CDR3 amino acids: CASSGLDRLNGYTF. For the CDR3, the DNA is TGCGCCAGCAGCGGACTGGACAGGCTAAATGGCTACACCTTC.

This clone was seen just once. This chain links TRBV12-1 with TRBJ1-2. TRBV12-1 is described as a pseudogene. This CDR3 has 12 residues. The CDR3 DNA is TGTGCCGTCCTACATGCGGACTATGGCTACACCTTC. Translated: CAVLHADYGYTF.

This clone was detected only once. The chain uses TRBV6-4 and TRBJ2-3; TRBD2 matches 15 bases. Germline V lookup: CDR1 MRHNA, CDR2 SNTAGT. The CDR3 is 16 amino acids. V was pared by 5 bases and J by 3 bases, with 3 bases of the junction left unmatched. The chain's CDR3 is CASSRTSGGATDTQYF. CDR3 sequence (DNA): TGTGCCAGCAGTCGGACTAGCGGGGGGGCAACAGATACGCAGTATTTT.

The chain's CDR3 is CASSPGGDTGELFF. For the CDR3, the DNA is TGTGCCAGCTCACCAGGCGGGGACACCGGGGAGCTGTTTTTT. The V gene is TRBV18, the J gene TRBJ2-2; TRBD2 might be the D (6 bases). V was pared by 2 bases and J by 3 bases, with 7 bases between. CDR1 and CDR2 (germline): KGHSH, LQKENI. The CDR3 consists of 14 residues. Drawing the rest from reference TRBV18 and TRBJ2-2, the complete variable domain is NAGVMQNPRHLVRRRGQEARLRCSPMKGHSHVYWYRQLPEEGLKFMVYLQKENIIDESGMPKERFSAEFPKEGPSILRIQQVVRGDSAAYFCASSPGGDTGELFFGEGSRLTVL.

CDR3 region: CASSTDRGLGYTF. Written as DNA, the CDR3 is TGTGCCAGCAGCACAGACAGGGGGCTAGGCTACACCTTC. The genes are TRBV7-2 and TRBJ1-2, with TRBD1 matching 10 bases. CDR3 length: 13 residues. J lost 8 bases, V lost 5 bases, and 5 bases had no gene match. Germline V CDR1 and CDR2: SGHTA, FQGNSA.

The chain has TRBV1 and TRBJ2-7; the table's D gene call, TRBD2, was not cross checked with the DNA. TRBV1 is noted as a pseudogene. The CDR3 length is 13 residues. The CDR3 DNA reads TGCACCAGCAGCGAAGGAGGGACCTACGAGCAGTACTTC. Amino acid sequence: CTSSEGGTYEQYF.